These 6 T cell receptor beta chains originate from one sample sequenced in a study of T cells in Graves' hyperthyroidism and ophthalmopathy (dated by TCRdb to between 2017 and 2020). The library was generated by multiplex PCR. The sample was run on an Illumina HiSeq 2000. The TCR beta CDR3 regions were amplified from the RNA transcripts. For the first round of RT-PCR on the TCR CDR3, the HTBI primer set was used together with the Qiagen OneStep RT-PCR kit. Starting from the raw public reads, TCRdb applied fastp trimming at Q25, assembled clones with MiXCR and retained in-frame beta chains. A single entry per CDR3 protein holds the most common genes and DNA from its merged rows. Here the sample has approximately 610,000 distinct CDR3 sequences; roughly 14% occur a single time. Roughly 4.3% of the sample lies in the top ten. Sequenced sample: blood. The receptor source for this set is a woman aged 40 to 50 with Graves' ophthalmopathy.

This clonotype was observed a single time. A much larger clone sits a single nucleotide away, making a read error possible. CDR3 in amino acids: CANRARAGGPYEQYF. The CDR3 DNA sequence: TGTGCCAACAGGGCCCGGGCGGGGGGCCCCTACGAGCAGTACTTC. This chain links TRBV12-3 or TRBV12-4 with TRBJ2-7, with TRBD2 matching 8 bases. The CDR3 is 15 residues long. With 10 bases clipped from V and 2 bases from J, the junction kept 13 bases outside the gene matches.

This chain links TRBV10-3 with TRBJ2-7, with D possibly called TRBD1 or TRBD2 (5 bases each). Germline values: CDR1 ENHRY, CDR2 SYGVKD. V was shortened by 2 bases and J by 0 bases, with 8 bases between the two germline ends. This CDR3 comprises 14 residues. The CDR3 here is CAISEGGPSYEQYF. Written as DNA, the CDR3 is TGTGCCATCAGTGAGGGGGGACCCTCCTACGAGCAGTACTTC.

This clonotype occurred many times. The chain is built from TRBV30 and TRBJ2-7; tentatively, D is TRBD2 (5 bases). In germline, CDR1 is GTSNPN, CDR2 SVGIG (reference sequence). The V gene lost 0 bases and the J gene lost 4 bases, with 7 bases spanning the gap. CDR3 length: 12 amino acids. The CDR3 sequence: CAWSVRGYEQYF. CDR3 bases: TGTGCCTGGAGTGTACGAGGGTACGAGCAGTACTTC.

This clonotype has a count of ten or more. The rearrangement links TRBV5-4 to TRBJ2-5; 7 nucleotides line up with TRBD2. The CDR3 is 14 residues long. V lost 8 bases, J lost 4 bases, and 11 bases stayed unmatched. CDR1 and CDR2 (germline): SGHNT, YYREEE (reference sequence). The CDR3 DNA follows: TGTGCCAGTTCGACGGGACTACAAGGAGAGACCCAGTACTTC. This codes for CASSTGLQGETQYF.

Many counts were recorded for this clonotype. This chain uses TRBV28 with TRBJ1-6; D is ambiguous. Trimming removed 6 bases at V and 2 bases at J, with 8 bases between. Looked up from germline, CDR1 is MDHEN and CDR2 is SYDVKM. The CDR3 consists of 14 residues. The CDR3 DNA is TGTGCCAGCAGATCGTATACCTATAATTCACCCCTCCACTTT. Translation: CASRSYTYNSPLHF.

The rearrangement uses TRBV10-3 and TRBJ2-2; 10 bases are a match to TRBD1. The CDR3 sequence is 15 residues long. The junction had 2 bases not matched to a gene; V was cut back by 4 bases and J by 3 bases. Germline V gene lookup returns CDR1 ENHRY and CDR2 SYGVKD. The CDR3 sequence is CAISGGQGDTGELFF. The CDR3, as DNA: TGTGCCATCAGTGGAGGACAGGGGGACACCGGGGAGCTGTTTTTT.